This T cell receptor (beta chain) was documented in a study of CD8 T cells in ankylosing spondylitis. In TCRdb, the 5' RACE reads were re-called with MiXCR into one record per CDR3 protein. The sample consists of fewer than 25,000 distinct CDR3 sequences, 10% to 15% of them appearing once. Trimming left V 5 bases short and J 6 bases short, with 17 bases between. This CDR3 spans 15 amino acids. This clonotype has just a few counts. This chain connects TRBV12-3 or TRBV12-4 to TRBJ1-5, with TRBD1 as a possible D gene (6 bases). The receptor was isolated from a male donor with ankylosing spondylitis or in good health (not recorded which). Material for sequencing was blood. In DNA form, the CDR3 reads TGTGCCAGCAGTCCCGAACTACAGGGTTTTCAGCCCCAGCATTTT. Amino acid sequence: CASSPELQGFQPQHF.